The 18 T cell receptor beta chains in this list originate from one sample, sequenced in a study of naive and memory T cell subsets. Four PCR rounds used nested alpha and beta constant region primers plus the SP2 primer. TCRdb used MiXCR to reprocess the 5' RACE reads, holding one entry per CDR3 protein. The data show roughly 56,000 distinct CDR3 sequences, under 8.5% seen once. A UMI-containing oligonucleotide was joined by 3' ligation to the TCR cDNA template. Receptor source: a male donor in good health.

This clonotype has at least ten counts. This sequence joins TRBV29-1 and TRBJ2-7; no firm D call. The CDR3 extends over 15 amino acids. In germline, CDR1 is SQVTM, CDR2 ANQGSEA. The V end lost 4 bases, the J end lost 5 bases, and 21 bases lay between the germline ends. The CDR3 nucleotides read TGCAGCGTTGTTCAACTCGGTATTAGTTCCGACGAGCAGTACTTC. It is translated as CSVVQLGISSDEQYF.

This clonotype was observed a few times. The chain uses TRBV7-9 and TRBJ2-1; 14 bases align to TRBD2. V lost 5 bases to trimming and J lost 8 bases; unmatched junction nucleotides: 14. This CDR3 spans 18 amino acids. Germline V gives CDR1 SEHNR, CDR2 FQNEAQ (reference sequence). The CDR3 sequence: CASSGSRLAGGPNDEQFF. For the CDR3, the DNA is TGTGCCAGCAGCGGTTCTAGACTAGCGGGAGGGCCGAACGATGAGCAGTTCTTC.

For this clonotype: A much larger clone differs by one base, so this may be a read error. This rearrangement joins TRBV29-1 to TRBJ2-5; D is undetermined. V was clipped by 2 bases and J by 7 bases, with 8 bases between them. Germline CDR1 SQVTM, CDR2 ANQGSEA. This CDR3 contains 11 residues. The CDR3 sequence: CSVETGWTQYF. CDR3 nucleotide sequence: TGCAGCGTTGAAACTGGGTGGACCCAGTACTTC.

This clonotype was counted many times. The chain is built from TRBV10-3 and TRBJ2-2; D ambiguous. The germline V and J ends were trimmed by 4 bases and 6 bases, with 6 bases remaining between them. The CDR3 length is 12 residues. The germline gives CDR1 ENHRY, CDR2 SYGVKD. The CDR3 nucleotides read TGTGCCATCAGTGCTCAGCCCGGGGAGCTGTTTTTT. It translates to CAISAQPGELFF.

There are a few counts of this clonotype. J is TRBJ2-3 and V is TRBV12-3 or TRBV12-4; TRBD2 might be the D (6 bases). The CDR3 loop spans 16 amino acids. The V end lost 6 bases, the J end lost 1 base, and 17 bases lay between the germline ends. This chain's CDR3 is CASSRVAVRGTDTQYF. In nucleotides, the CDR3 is TGTGCCAGCAGCCGTGTAGCGGTCCGGGGCACAGATACGCAGTATTTT.

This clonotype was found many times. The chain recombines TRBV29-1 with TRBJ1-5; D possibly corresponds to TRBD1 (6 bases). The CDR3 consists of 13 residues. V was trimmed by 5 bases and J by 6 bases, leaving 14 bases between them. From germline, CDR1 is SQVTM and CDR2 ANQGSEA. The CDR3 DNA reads TGCAGCGTTTGGGTAGGGGGAGGTCAGCCCCAGCATTTT. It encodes CSVWVGGGQPQHF.

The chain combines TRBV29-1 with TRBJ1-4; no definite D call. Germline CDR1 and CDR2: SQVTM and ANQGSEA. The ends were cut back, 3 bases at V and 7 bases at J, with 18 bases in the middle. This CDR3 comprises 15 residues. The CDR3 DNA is TGCAGCGTTGACGGTTTGGAGGGAGGAACTGAAAAACTGTTTTTT. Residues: CSVDGLEGGTEKLFF.

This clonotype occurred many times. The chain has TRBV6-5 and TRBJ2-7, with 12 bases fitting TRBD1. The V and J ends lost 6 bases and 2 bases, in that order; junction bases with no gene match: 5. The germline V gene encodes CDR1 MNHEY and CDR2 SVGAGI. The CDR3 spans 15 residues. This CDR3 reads CASRPGTGGTYEQYF. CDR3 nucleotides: TGTGCCAGCAGACCCGGGACAGGGGGCACCTACGAGCAGTACTTC.

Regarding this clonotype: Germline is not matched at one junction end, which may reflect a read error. This chain's CDR3 is CAGSLLPGRGTEAFF. The DNA of the CDR3 is TGTGCCGGCAGTTTATTACCGGGGAGGGGAACTGAAGCTTTCTTT. This chain uses TRBV27 with TRBJ1-1; possible D gene TRBD1, 5 bases. The CDR3 is 15 residues long. Germline CDR1 reads MNHEY; CDR2 reads SMNVEV (reference sequence).

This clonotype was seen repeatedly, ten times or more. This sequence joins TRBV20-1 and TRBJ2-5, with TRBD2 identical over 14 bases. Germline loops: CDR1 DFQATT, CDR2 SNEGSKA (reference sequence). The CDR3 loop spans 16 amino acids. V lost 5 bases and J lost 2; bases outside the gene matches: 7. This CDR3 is CSAFGTSGRYQETQYF. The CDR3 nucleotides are TGCAGTGCTTTCGGGACTAGCGGGAGATATCAAGAGACCCAGTACTTC.

The CDR3 loop reads CASSREADNTDTQYF. Written as DNA, the CDR3 is TGTGCCAGTTCAAGGGAAGCGGATAACACAGATACGCAGTATTTT. The J gene is TRBJ2-3, the V gene TRBV14; maybe TRBD2 (5 bases). The germline V gene has CDR1 SGHDN and CDR2 FVKESK. The ends were cut back, 9 bases at V and 2 bases at J, with 18 bases in the middle. The CDR3 covers 15 residues.

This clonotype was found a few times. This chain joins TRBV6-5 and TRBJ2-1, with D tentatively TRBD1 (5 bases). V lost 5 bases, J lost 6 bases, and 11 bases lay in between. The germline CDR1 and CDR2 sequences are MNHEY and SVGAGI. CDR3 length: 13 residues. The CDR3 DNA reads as TGTGCCAGCAGTACTTCAGGGTCCAATGAGCAGTTCTTC. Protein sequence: CASSTSGSNEQFF.

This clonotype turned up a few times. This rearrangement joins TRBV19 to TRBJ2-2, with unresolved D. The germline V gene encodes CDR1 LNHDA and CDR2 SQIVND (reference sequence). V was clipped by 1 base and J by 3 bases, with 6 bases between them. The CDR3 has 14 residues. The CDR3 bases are TGTGCCAGTAGTATAGCCCACTACACCGGGGAGCTGTTTTTT. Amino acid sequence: CASSIAHYTGELFF. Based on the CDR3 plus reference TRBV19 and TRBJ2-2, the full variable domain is DGGITQSPKYLFRKEGQNVTLSCEQNLNHDAMYWYRQDPGQGLRLIYYSQIVNDFQKGDIAEGYSVSREKKESFPLTVTSAQKNPTAFYLCASSIAHYTGELFFGEGSRLTVL.

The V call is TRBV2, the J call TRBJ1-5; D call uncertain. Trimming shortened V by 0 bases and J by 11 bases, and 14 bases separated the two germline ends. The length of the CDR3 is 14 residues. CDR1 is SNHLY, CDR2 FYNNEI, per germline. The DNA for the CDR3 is TGTGCCAGCAGTGAAGCGCTGGGCCCCGAGGCCCAGCATTTT. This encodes CASSEALGPEAQHF.

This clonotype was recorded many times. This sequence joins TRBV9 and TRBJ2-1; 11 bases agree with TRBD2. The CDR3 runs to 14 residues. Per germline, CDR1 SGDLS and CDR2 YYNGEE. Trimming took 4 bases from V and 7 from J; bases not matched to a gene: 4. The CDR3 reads CASSRSGGGNEQFF. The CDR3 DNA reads TGTGCCAGCAGCCGTAGCGGGGGGGGAAATGAGCAGTTCTTC.

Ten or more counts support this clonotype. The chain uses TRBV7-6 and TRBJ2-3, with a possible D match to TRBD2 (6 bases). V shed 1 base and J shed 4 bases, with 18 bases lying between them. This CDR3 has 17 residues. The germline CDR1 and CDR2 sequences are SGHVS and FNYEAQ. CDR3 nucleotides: TGTGCCAGCAGCTTAGTTTCAGCCACGGGAGTTTCAGATACGCAGTATTTT. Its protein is CASSLVSATGVSDTQYF.

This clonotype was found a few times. The CDR3 bases are TGCAGCTCCATGCGGGTGGCAGGGGGATACCTGGACACTGAAGCTTTCTTT. Its protein product is CSSMRVAGGYLDTEAFF. This rearrangement joins TRBV29-1 to TRBJ1-1; 7 bases map to TRBD1. J lost 3 bases, V lost 8 bases, and 21 bases had no gene match. Germline V gene data show CDR1 as SQVTM and CDR2 as ANQGSEA. CDR3 size: 17 residues.

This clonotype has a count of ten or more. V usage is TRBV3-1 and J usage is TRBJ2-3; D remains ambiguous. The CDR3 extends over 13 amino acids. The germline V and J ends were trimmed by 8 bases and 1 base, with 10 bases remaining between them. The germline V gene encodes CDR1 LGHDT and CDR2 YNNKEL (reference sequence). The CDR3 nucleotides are TGTGCCAGCCGTGTATTGGGCACAGATACGCAGTATTTT. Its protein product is CASRVLGTDTQYF.